A selection of T cell receptor beta chains follows, all from one sample in a study of PD-1 blockade in classical Hodgkin lymphoma. Sequencing was performed with immunoSEQ multiplex PCR; in TCRdb, only in-frame clones are kept and a portion is missing. This sample carries roughly 40,000 clones, more than 75% of them seen once, and the ten largest clones take around 9%. Sequences were derived from peripheral blood mononuclear cells (PBMCs), sampled at baseline. These receptor sequences come from a human donor with classical Hodgkin lymphoma. Each CDR3 is given with its conserved first and last residue. A D gene is named only where the DNA matches it firmly. Expanded clones get a size class; other rows say once, few or many, or leave the size out.

size: .
D: .
V: TRBV6-6
J: TRBJ2-5
DNA: TGTGCCAGCAGAATCAGTAGGCAAGGGGGGCAAGAGACCCAGTACTTC
CDR3: CASRISRQGGQETQYF

size: .
D: TRBD2
V: TRBV5-8
J: TRBJ2-2
DNA: TGTGCCAGCAGCTTGATCTCAGCGGGGGGGACCGGGGAGCTGTTTTTT
CDR3: CASSLISAGGTGELFF

size: once
D: .
V: TRBV19
J: TRBJ2-1
DNA: TGTGCCAGTAGTACAGCCGGGAGCTCCTACAATGAGCAGTTCTTC
CDR3: CASSTAGSSYNEQFF

size: .
D: .
V: TRBV7-3
J: TRBJ2-2
DNA: TGTGCCAGCAGCTCACAGGGATACACCGGGGAGCTGTTTTTT
CDR3: CASSSQGYTGELFF

size: .
D: .
V: TRBV5-4
J: TRBJ1-1
DNA: TGTGCCAGCAGCTTATTGGGGAGCCAGCCAAACACTGAAGCTTTCTTT
CDR3: CASSLLGSQPNTEAFF

size: few
D: TRBD2
V: TRBV27
J: TRBJ2-3
DNA: TGTGCCAGCAGTTTTTATCTGGGGACTAGCGGGAGGGTGCCGGCAGATACGCAGTATTTT
CDR3: CASSFYLGTSGRVPADTQYF

size: .
D: TRBD1
V: TRBV12-5
J: TRBJ2-2
DNA: TGTGCTAGTGGTTTGGTACTAGGGACAGCGACCGGGGAGCTGTTTTTT
CDR3: CASGLVLGTATGELFF

size: .
D: .
V: TRBV28
J: TRBJ2-7
DNA: TGTGCCAGCAGTTTTTGGGGGAGGCCCTCCTACGAGCAGTACTTC
CDR3: CASSFWGRPSYEQYF

size: .
D: .
V: TRBV2
J: TRBJ2-5
DNA: TGTGCCAGCAGGCCCTCATCGGCTCAAGAGACCCAGTACTTC
CDR3: CASRPSSAQETQYF

size: few
D: .
V: TRBV5-1
J: TRBJ2-3
DNA: TGCGCCAGCAGCTCGGGAAGCACAGATACGCAGTATTTT
CDR3: CASSSGSTDTQYF

size: .
D: .
V: TRBV5-1
J: TRBJ2-5
DNA: TGCGCCAGCAGCACCCTAGGGGTCCAAGAGACCCAGTACTTC
CDR3: CASSTLGVQETQYF

size: .
D: .
V: TRBV5-4
J: TRBJ1-2
DNA: TGTGCCAGCAGCACAGGGACTACTTTTGGGAGCTATGGCTACACCTTC
CDR3: CASSTGTTFGSYGYTF

size: few
D: TRBD1
V: TRBV28
J: TRBJ1-4
DNA: TGTGCCAGCAGTTTACTGGGACAGGGGGCAGGTAGAGAAAAACTGTTTTTT
CDR3: CASSLLGQGAGREKLFF

size: .
D: TRBD1
V: TRBV27
J: TRBJ2-5
DNA: TGTGCCAGCAGTTTCGGCCCGGGACAGGGAGGTGAGACCCAGTACTTC
CDR3: CASSFGPGQGGETQYF

size: .
D: TRBD1
V: TRBV5-6
J: TRBJ1-1
DNA: TGTGCCAGCAGCCCTTTGGAGGGGGCGCAGGACACTGAAGCTTTCTTT
CDR3: CASSPLEGAQDTEAFF

size: once
D: .
V: TRBV7-9
J: TRBJ2-2
DNA: TGTGCCAGCAGCTTGAGTGAAATCGGGGAGCTGTTTTTT
CDR3: CASSLSEIGELFF

size: .
D: TRBD1
V: TRBV6-5
J: TRBJ1-1
DNA: TGTGCCAACACGGGACAGGGAGGGAAGGAAGCTGAAGCTTTCTTT
CDR3: CANTGQGGKEAEAFF

size: .
D: .
V: TRBV4-3
J: TRBJ2-7
DNA: TGCGCCAGCAGCCCTTTAGAGGGGGGAACCTACGAGCAGTACTTC
CDR3: CASSPLEGGTYEQYF

size: few
D: .
V: TRBV10-3
J: TRBJ1-5
DNA: TGTGCCATCAGTGAGTGGGGAAATCAGCCCCAGCATTTT
CDR3: CAISEWGNQPQHF

size: .
D: .
V: TRBV10-3
J: TRBJ2-3
DNA: TGTGCCATCAGCGAGCCGGGGGGCACAGATACGCAGTATTTT
CDR3: CAISEPGGTDTQYF

size: once
D: TRBD1
V: TRBV6-6
J: TRBJ1-2
DNA: TGTGCCAGCAGACAGGGACAGAACTATGGCTACACCTTC
CDR3: CASRQGQNYGYTF

size: .
D: .
V: TRBV29-1
J: TRBJ2-7
DNA: TGCAGCGTTGGAGGTAGCGAGCAGTACTTC
CDR3: CSVGGSEQYF

size: .
D: TRBD2
V: TRBV5-4
J: TRBJ2-1
DNA: TGTGCCAGCAGCCCCACGGGGGGGGATGAGCAGTTCTTC
CDR3: CASSPTGGDEQFF